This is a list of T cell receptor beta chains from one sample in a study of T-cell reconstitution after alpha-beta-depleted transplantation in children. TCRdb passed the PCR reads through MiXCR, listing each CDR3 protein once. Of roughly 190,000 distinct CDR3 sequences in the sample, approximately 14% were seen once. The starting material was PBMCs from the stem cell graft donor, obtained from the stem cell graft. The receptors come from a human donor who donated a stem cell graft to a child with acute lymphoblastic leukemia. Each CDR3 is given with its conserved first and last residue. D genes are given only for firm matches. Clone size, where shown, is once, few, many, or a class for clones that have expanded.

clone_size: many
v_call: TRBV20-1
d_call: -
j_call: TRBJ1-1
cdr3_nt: TGCAGTGCCCTAACGCTCTGGGGGAACACTGAAGCTTTCTTT
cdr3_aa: CSALTLWGNTEAFF

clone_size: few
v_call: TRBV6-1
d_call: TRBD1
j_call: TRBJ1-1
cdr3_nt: TGTGCCAGCAGACACACATCGGACAGGGTGACTGAAGCTTTCTTT
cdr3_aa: CASRHTSDRVTEAFF

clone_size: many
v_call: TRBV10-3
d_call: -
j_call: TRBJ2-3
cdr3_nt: TGTGCCATCAGTGGAAGCACAGATACGCAGTATTTT
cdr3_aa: CAISGSTDTQYF

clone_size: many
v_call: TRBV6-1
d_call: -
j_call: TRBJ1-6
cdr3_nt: TGTGCCAGCATGAGGGGGAGGGATTCACCCCTCCACTTT
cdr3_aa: CASMRGRDSPLHF

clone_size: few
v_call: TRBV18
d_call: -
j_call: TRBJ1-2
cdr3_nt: TGTGCCAGCTCACCAAGCAGGACGCACCCATTTAACTATGGCTACACCTTC
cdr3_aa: CASSPSRTHPFNYGYTF

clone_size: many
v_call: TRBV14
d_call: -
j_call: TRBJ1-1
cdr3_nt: TGTGCCAGCAGCCGGACAAATCCTTTGGGCACTGAAGCTTTCTTT
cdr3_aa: CASSRTNPLGTEAFF

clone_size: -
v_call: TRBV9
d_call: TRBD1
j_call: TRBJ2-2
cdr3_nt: TGTGCCAGCAGCTCACCTCCGGGACAGGGGTACACCGGGGAGCTGTTTTTT
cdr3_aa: CASSSPPGQGYTGELFF

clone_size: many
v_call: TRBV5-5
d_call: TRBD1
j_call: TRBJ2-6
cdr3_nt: TGTGCCAGCAGCACCGGGACAGGGAAGTCTGGGGCCAACGTCCTGACTTTC
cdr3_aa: CASSTGTGKSGANVLTF

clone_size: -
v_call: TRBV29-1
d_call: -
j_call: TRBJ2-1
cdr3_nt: TGCAGCTTGCGACAGGAGTGGGACAATGAGCAGTTCTTC
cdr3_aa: CSLRQEWDNEQFF

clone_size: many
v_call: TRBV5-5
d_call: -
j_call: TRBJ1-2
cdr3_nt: TGTGCCAGCAGCCCATCAAACTATGGCTACACCTTC
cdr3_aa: CASSPSNYGYTF

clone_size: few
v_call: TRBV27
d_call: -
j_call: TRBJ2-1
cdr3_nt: TGTGCCACCTCGACTTTAGGGATTGAGCAGTTCTTC
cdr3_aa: CATSTLGIEQFF

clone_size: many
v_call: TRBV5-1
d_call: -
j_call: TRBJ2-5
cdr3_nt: TGCGCCAGCAGCTTGGGGGTTGTCGGCGAGACCCAGTACTTC
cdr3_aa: CASSLGVVGETQYF

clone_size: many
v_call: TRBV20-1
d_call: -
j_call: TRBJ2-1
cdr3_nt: TGCAGTGCTAGTGGTGACTACAATGAGCAGTTCTTC
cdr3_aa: CSASGDYNEQFF

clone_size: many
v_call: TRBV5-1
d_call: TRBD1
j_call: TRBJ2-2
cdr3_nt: TGCGCCAGCAGCTCGGACAGGGAGAGGGCCGGGGAGCTGTTTTTT
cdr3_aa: CASSSDRERAGELFF

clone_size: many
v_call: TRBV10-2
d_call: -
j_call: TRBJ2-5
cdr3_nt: TGCGCCAGCAGGGGTGAAGCAGGGAAAGAGACCCAGTACTTC
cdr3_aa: CASRGEAGKETQYF

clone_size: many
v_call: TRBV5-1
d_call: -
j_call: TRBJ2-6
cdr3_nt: TGCGCCAGCAGCTTGGGGGGGGTTACTAGCTCTGGGGCCAACGTCCTGACTTTC
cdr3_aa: CASSLGGVTSSGANVLTF

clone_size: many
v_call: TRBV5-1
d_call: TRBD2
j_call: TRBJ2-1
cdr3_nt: TGCGCCAGCAGCTCCCGGACTAGCGGGTACTACAATGAGCAGTTCTTC
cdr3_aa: CASSSRTSGYYNEQFF

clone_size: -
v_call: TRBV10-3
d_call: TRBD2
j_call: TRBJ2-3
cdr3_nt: TGTGCCATCAGTGAGTCGATGGGGCGGGAGAGTGCCGATACGCAGTATTTT
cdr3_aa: CAISESMGRESADTQYF

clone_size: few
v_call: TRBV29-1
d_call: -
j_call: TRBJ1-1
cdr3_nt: TGCAGCGTCGTACAGACTCCCGGAGGTGAAGCTTTCTTT
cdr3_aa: CSVVQTPGGEAFF

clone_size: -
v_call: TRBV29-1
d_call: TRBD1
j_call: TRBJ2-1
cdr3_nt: TGCAGCGTTGACGAGCGGGACAGGGCTCGTGGGAATGAGCAGTTCTTC
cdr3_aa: CSVDERDRARGNEQFF

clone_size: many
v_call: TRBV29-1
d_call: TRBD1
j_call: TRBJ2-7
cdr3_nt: TGCAGCGTTGAGGACCCAGGGACAGGGGAGTACGAGCAGTACTTC
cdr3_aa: CSVEDPGTGEYEQYF

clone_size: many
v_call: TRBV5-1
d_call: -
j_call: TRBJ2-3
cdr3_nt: TGCGCCAGCAGCTTAGGAGGGAGAGGGGACACAGATACGCAGTATTTT
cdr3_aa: CASSLGGRGDTDTQYF

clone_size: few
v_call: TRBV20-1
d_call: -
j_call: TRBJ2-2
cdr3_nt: TGCAGTGCTAGAGCCCTTTCGGGGCTGAACACCGGGGAGCTGTTTTTT
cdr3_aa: CSARALSGLNTGELFF

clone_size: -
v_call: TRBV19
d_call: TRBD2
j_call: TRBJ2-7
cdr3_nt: TGTGCCAGTAGTATAACTAGCGGTCTCTCCTACGAGCAGTACTTC
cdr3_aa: CASSITSGLSYEQYF

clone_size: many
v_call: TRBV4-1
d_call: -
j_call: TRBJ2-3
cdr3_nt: TGCGCCAGCAGCCAAGTAGCGACAAATAGCGCAGATACGCAGTATTTT
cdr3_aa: CASSQVATNSADTQYF

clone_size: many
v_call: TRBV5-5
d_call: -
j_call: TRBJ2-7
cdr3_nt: TGTGCCAGCAGTTTTAACCCAGGGGAACAATACGAGCAGTACTTC
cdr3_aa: CASSFNPGEQYEQYF